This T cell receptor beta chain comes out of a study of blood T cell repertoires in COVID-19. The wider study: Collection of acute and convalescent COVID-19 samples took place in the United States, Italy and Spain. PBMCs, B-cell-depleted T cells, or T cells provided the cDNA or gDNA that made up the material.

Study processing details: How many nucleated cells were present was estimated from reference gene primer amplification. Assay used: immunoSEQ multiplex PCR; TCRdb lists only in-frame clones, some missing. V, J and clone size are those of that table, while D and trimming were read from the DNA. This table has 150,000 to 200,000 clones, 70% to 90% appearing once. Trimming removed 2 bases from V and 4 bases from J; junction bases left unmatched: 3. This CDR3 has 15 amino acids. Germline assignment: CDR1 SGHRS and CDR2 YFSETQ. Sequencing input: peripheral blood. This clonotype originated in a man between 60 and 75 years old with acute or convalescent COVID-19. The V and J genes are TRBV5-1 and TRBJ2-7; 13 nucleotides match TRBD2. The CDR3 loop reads CASSFGTSGKYEQYF. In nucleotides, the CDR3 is TGCGCCAGCAGCTTCGGGACTAGCGGGAAATACGAGCAGTACTTC.